The rows below give T cell receptor beta chains drawn from one sample of a study of identifying expanded T cells in peripheral blood. The data were produced by immunoSEQ multiplex PCR, yet TCRdb's version contains in-frame clones alone and is incomplete. Here the sample spans more than 45,000 clones, roughly four fifths being singletons. The sequenced material came from blood. Every receptor here comes from a person aged 18 to 69 in good health. CDR3s include the opening cysteine and the closing phenylalanine or tryptophan.

v_gene	j_gene	CDR3aa
TRBV27	TRBJ1-1	CASSLSHGTENTEAFF
TRBV5-8	TRBJ2-2	CASSPRTERELFF
TRBV6-1	TRBJ1-2	CASSPRGDSGYTF
TRBV9	TRBJ2-5	CASSVSGLSETQYF
TRBV9	TRBJ2-2	CASSSRTSGSNTGELFF
TRBV5-5	TRBJ1-5	CASSPGQGGNQPQHF
TRBV11-3	TRBJ2-3	CASSLAGGPGTDTQYF
TRBV4-3	TRBJ1-1	CASSQGEDSTNTEAFF
TRBV27	TRBJ2-1	CASSLSGRASDEQFF
TRBV4-1	TRBJ2-7	CASSQVEGLEGEQYF
TRBV27	TRBJ1-1	CASSSLVGEAFF
TRBV5-1	TRBJ1-1	CASSLLSGSTEAFF
TRBV2	TRBJ1-5	CASSERQNYQPQHF
TRBV5-1	TRBJ2-2	CASSITVTGELFF
TRBV6-4	TRBJ1-1	CASSGFLGSEAFF
TRBV6-5	TRBJ2-2	CASSYSKRNTGELFF
TRBV4-3	TRBJ2-7	CASSPWTSSSEQYF
TRBV29-1	TRBJ1-3	CSVDSGNTIYF
TRBV2	TRBJ2-7	CASSVDTTYEQYF
TRBV4-1	TRBJ1-2	CASSQDGTPRYGYTF
TRBV7-6	TRBJ1-4	CASSSPREKLFF
TRBV28	TRBJ1-3	CASRGTGQGNTIYF
TRBV6-1	TRBJ1-5	CASSEAGRLGPQHF
TRBV7-2	TRBJ2-2	CASSLGGGLPGELFF
TRBV9	TRBJ1-2	CASRGASTNYGYTF
TRBV30	TRBJ1-6	CAWRRDRNNSPLHF
TRBV7-9	TRBJ1-3	CASRLASGNTIYF
TRBV6-1	TRBJ1-5	CASSPYGQNQPQHF
TRBV6-1	TRBJ2-3	CASSKLAGLPDTQYF
TRBV9	TRBJ2-3	CASCTGTSNTDTQYF
TRBV6-1	TRBJ2-2	CASSVQVWAGELFF
TRBV12-5	TRBJ2-1	CASGFSTTYNEQFF
TRBV10-1	TRBJ2-2	CASSLGSSGTGELFF
TRBV5-4	TRBJ2-3	CASSVGPTDTQYF
TRBV7-8	TRBJ1-1	CASSLSWKAGEGAFF
TRBV6-1	TRBJ1-2	CASSEDHGGGLGYTF
TRBV5-1	TRBJ1-2	CASSSQTNYGYTF
TRBV6-1	TRBJ1-6	CASLLTLSSSPLHF
TRBV29-1	TRBJ2-7	CSVLWQGTNHYYEQYF
TRBV9	TRBJ1-5	CASSPSGGNNQPQHF
TRBV7-9	TRBJ1-4	CASSANDRGPQLFF
TRBV5-5	TRBJ2-1	CASSSDVAGINNEQFF
TRBV9	TRBJ1-1	CASSSRQGDTEAFF
TRBV2	TRBJ2-4	CASSGDRGGGKNIQYF
TRBV5-1	TRBJ1-2	CASSLRGGVDGYTF
TRBV5-1	TRBJ1-5	CASSLAGYSNQPQHF
TRBV19	TRBJ2-1	CASSDYYNEQFF
TRBV2	TRBJ1-1	CASSEGGRGAFF
TRBV11-2	TRBJ2-2	CASSKGGQKNGELFF
TRBV19	TRBJ1-4	CASSPQGNGNEKLFF
TRBV4-1	TRBJ1-1	CASSQDLQRTEAFF
TRBV27	TRBJ2-3	CASSLSGGRAVADTQYF
TRBV10-2	TRBJ1-6	CASSVRGGNSPLHF
TRBV6-5	TRBJ2-7	CASRLRQGTAYEQYF
TRBV7-9	TRBJ2-2	CAVEAGTGELFF
TRBV5-1	TRBJ1-2	CASSSPPNYGYTF
TRBV19	TRBJ1-1	CASVAPPKNTEAFF
TRBV10-1	TRBJ1-5	CASSDSLNQPQHF